This T cell receptor beta chain was found in a study of cytomegalovirus exposure and HLA in healthy donors. PCR used 60 Vbeta primers and 13 Jbeta primers. Produced via immunoSEQ multiplex PCR; TCRdb's table is partial and in-frame only. The top ten clones hold under 2% of a sample with approximately 100,000 clones, around 74% of them seen once. Germline CDR1 is MNHEY and CDR2 is SMNVEV (reference sequence). V gave up 2 bases and J gave up 0 bases; unmatched junction bases: 1. This CDR3 region has 14 residues. Study-level results: Three of the chains that were CMV-associated were confirmed in vitro to be specific for CMV antigens.

This clone was counted a single time. What it binds is unknown. V gene TRBV27 combines with J gene TRBJ2-7; the match to TRBD2 covers 7 bases. The clonotype originates from a male donor in good health and CMV-seronegative. Input material: PBMCs. The CDR3 DNA is TGTGCCAGCAGTTTACTAGCGGACTCCTACGAGCAGTACTTC. Its protein product is CASSLLADSYEQYF.